Listed below are T cell receptor beta chains from one sample, sequenced in a study of cytomegalovirus exposure and HLA in healthy donors. Sequencing was performed with immunoSEQ multiplex PCR; in TCRdb, only in-frame clones are kept and a portion is missing. The profile shows some 170,000 clones, 60% to 85% of them singletons. The sample taken for sequencing was PBMCs. Every receptor here comes from a woman between 45 and 65 years old in good health and CMV-seropositive. Each CDR3 is given with its conserved first and last residue. D genes are given only for firm matches. Clone size is given for some rows only: seen once, a few or many times, or a class if the clone is expanded.

size,D,V,J,CDR3,DNA
.,TRBD1,TRBV6-1,TRBJ2-7,CASTYDRGYEQYF,TGTGCCAGCACCTACGACAGGGGCTACGAGCAGTACTTC
few,.,TRBV29-1,TRBJ2-1,CSVELLQGQGYNEQFF,TGCAGCGTTGAGCTACTCCAGGGGCAGGGGTACAATGAGCAGTTCTTC
.,.,TRBV13,TRBJ1-3,CASSNRGNTIYF,TGTGCCAGCAGCAACAGGGGAAACACCATATATTTT
.,TRBD2,TRBV7-9,TRBJ2-3,CSSSFRSGGATDTQYF,TGTTCCAGCAGCTTTAGAAGCGGGGGGGCCACAGATACGCAGTATTTT
.,.,TRBV5-8,TRBJ1-5,CASSLVGTGYQPQHF,TGTGCCAGCAGCTTGGTGGGTACAGGGTACCAGCCCCAGCATTTT
.,TRBD2,TRBV5-4,TRBJ2-5,CASSRGLAGGRETQYF,TGTGCCAGCAGCAGGGGACTAGCGGGGGGGCGAGAGACCCAGTACTTC
.,TRBD1,TRBV2,TRBJ1-6,CASTRQGAMGNSPLHF,TGTGCCAGCACCCGGCAGGGGGCAATGGGGAATTCACCCCTCCACTTT
few,.,TRBV2,TRBJ2-2,CASGFNTGELFF,TGTGCCTCCGGGTTTAACACCGGGGAGCTGTTTTTT
.,TRBD1,TRBV2,TRBJ1-5,CASSEQGIRNQPQHF,TGTGCCAGCAGCGAACAGGGGATCCGCAATCAGCCCCAGCATTTT
.,.,TRBV5-1,TRBJ2-7,CASSLAVGALSSYEQYF,TGCGCCAGCAGCTTGGCCGTGGGAGCTTTGAGCTCCTACGAGCAGTACTTC
.,.,TRBV30,TRBJ2-7,CAWSEQAYEQYF,TGTGCCTGGAGTGAACAGGCCTACGAGCAGTACTTC